A single sample gave rise to the 4 T cell receptor beta chains below, sequenced in a study of blood T cells in healthy people across ages. A second PCR of about 7 to 12 cycles used a sample-barcoded 5' primer and a J-beta primer mix. TCRdb used MiXCR to reprocess the 5' RACE reads, holding one entry per CDR3 protein. The profile shows some 710,000 distinct CDR3 sequences, 46% of them singletons. Specimen: blood. These receptors came from an elderly man in good health.

This clonotype was detected many times. The chain recombines TRBV6-2 or TRBV6-3 with TRBJ2-5; D is perhaps TRBD1 or TRBD2 (5 bases each). CDR3 length: 14 residues. Germline V gives CDR1 MNHEY, CDR2 SVGEGT. The V gene lost 4 bases and the J gene lost 1 base, with 10 bases spanning the gap. CDR3 loop: CASSFTGTQETQYF. DNA for the CDR3: TGTGCCAGCAGTTTCACCGGGACCCAAGAGACCCAGTACTTC.

A few counts support this clonotype. This chain joins TRBV20-1 and TRBJ2-1, with TRBD2 as a possible D gene (6 bases). Trimming took off 6 bases at V and 5 bases at J, with 17 bases between the two ends. The CDR3 runs to 14 residues. Looked up from germline, CDR1 is DFQATT and CDR2 is SNEGSKA (reference sequence). The CDR3 sequence: CSATSEGWNNEQFF. CDR3 coding DNA: TGCAGTGCGACGTCGGAGGGATGGAACAATGAGCAGTTCTTC.

The V and J genes are TRBV12-5 and TRBJ2-5; possibly TRBD1 or TRBD2 for D (5 bases each). The J call may be incorrect, as the DNA end agrees better with TRBJ2-7. CDR1 and CDR2 from the germline V gene are LGHNT and FRNRAP. This CDR3 has 13 amino acids. In DNA form, the CDR3 reads TGTGCTAGTGGTTCTACGAGGGGCACCGAGCAGTACTTC. Its protein product is CASGSTRGTEQYF.

This clonotype turned up a few times. The CDR3 DNA reads as TGTGCCAGCAGCTCGGGCCAGACAGGAGAGCAGTACTTC. Protein sequence: CASSSGQTGEQYF. The V gene is TRBV11-3, the J gene TRBJ2-5; TRBD1 is a possible D gene (6 bases). Germline V gene sequence: CDR1 SGHNT, CDR2 YENEEA. V dropped 4 bases and J dropped 11 bases, with 17 bases sitting between them. This CDR3 is built from 13 residues.